This T cell receptor (beta chain) appears in the sequencing data of a study of radiotherapy plus CTLA-4 blockade in lung cancer. On the study more broadly: An objective response was seen in around 19% of patients, and disease control in less than 35%. Study observations and caveats: Radiotherapy plus ipilimumab was followed by expansion in blood of tumor-derived TCR clones.

Note on this clone: Its antigen is currently unknown.

This table comes from immunoSEQ multiplex PCR, and its TCRdb copy is limited to in-frame clones, with some not included. Of roughly 80,000 clones listed, about 78% are singletons. Source: peripheral blood, taken from a patient treated with radiotherapy plus ipilimumab. The source of this sequence is a human donor with non-small cell lung cancer who had a partial response to radiotherapy plus ipilimumab. Some clones in this sample may be carry-over from other donors' samples.

CDR3 DNA: TGTGCCAGCAGCCAAACGCCCGAAGGGAGTCAGAACACTGAAGCTTTCTTT. This gives the protein CASSQTPEGSQNTEAFF. The genes are TRBV4-2 and TRBJ1-1; D remains unclear. The CDR3 is made up of 17 amino acids. Germline loops: CDR1 LGHNA, CDR2 YNFKEQ. The V and J ends lost 2 bases and 1 base respectively, with 17 bases between them.